This T cell receptor (beta chain) originates from a study of blood T cell repertoires in COVID-19. About the research overall: Acute-phase and convalescent COVID-19 samples originated in the United States, Italy and Spain. The analysed material was cDNA or gDNA that came from T cells, B-cell-depleted T cells, or PBMCs.

In germline, CDR1 is SGHVT, CDR2 SQSDAQ. The CDR3 runs to 15 residues. V lost 2 bases and J 2 bases, leaving 12 bases between the germline ends. In the authors' workflow: Estimated nucleated cell counts came from reference gene primer amplification. Clones were sequenced by immunoSEQ multiplex PCR, and TCRdb holds only the in-frame ones, with some missing. From that table come the V and J calls and clone size; the DNA was used to work out D and trimming. This table has around 250,000 clones, about four fifths appearing once. The origin of this receptor is a man over 45 with active or convalescent COVID-19. Sequencing was done on a sample of peripheral blood. This chain joins TRBV7-4 and TRBJ2-5, with D possibly being TRBD1 (5 bases). The CDR3 DNA reads TGTGCCAGCAGCTTACGGAGACAGTATCAAGAGACCCAGTACTTC. Encoded protein: CASSLRRQYQETQYF.